This T cell receptor beta chain was sequenced in a study of control samples from healthy donors and cancer patients. With 4 bases removed from V and 0 bases from J, the gap between germline ends came to 13 bases. Germline V gene sequence: CDR1 SGHRS, CDR2 YFSETQ. The CDR3 spans 16 residues. Clones were sequenced by immunoSEQ multiplex PCR, and TCRdb holds only the in-frame ones, with some missing. The sample consists of under 65,000 clones, approximately 89% of them appearing once. This chain links TRBV5-1 with TRBJ1-4, with D unclear. Sequencing used PBMCs. The receptor was derived from a woman in her sixties with lung cancer. CDR3 sequence (DNA): TGCGCCAGCAGCCGACGCCGACCTACAACTAATGAAAAACTGTTTTTT. Protein sequence: CASSRRRPTTNEKLFF.